The 6 T cell receptor beta chains in this list originate from one sample, sequenced in a study of cytomegalovirus exposure and HLA in healthy donors. PCR used 60 Vbeta primers and 13 Jbeta primers. Clones were read by immunoSEQ multiplex PCR, and TCRdb kept only the in-frame ones, dropping some. This sample carries 180,000 or so clones, approximately 80% of them seen once, and the ten largest clones take approximately 1.3%. Sequenced sample: PBMCs. Every receptor here comes from a girl under 18 in good health and CMV-seropositive.

J is TRBJ2-7 and V is TRBV25-1, with 9 positions matching TRBD1. V lost 4 bases, J lost 3 bases, and 7 bases stayed unmatched. This CDR3 comprises 15 residues. Germline CDR1 and CDR2: MGHDK and SYGVNS. DNA of the CDR3: TGTGCCAGCAGTGGGCCGGGACAGGGAAACTACGAGCAGTACTTC. Residues: CASSGPGQGNYEQYF.

The CDR3 loop reads CASSEGGGSYEQYF. CDR3 nucleotide sequence: TGTGCCAGCAGTGAGGGGGGAGGCTCCTACGAGCAGTACTTC. The chain is built from TRBV25-1 and TRBJ2-7; perhaps TRBD2 as D (6 bases). V was clipped by 3 bases and J by 0 bases, with 9 bases between them. The CDR3 sequence is 14 residues long. CDR1 is MGHDK and CDR2 is SYGVNS in the germline V gene.

The chain recombines TRBV7-9 with TRBJ2-2; 12 bases map to TRBD2. Germline assignment: CDR1 SEHNR and CDR2 FQNEAQ (reference sequence). This CDR3 comprises 16 residues. V was pared by 5 bases and J by 3 bases, with 4 bases of the junction left unmatched. CDR3 residues: CASSQGLAGYTGELFF. The DNA of the CDR3 is TGTGCCAGCAGCCAAGGACTAGCGGGATACACCGGGGAGCTGTTTTTT.

The chain is built from TRBV7-9 and TRBJ2-5; perhaps TRBD1 as D (5 bases). Per the germline V gene, CDR1 is SEHNR and CDR2 is FQNEAQ (reference sequence). The CDR3 has 17 amino acids. The germline V and J ends were trimmed by 5 bases and 5 bases, with 24 bases remaining between them. CDR3 amino acids: CASSRIRQGRGAETQYF. The CDR3 DNA reads TGTGCCAGCAGCAGAATCCGGCAGGGAAGGGGCGCGGAGACCCAGTACTTC.

Written as DNA, the CDR3 is TGTGCCAGCAGCTCCAGGGGACCGCCCCAAGAGACCCAGTACTTC. It translates to CASSSRGPPQETQYF. This chain uses TRBV11-2 with TRBJ2-5, with D possibly TRBD1 on 6 matching bases. Per the germline V gene, CDR1 is SGHAT and CDR2 is FQNNGV. The CDR3 is made up of 15 amino acids. V was cut by 4 bases and J by 1 base, with 13 bases left in between.

The J gene is TRBJ1-1, the V gene TRBV6-4, with 8 bases that match TRBD1. The CDR3 runs to 14 residues. Germline CDR1 reads MRHNA; CDR2 reads SNTAGT. The J segment lost 3 bases and the V segment lost 5 bases, leaving 5 bases of the junction unmatched. The CDR3 nucleotides read TGTGCCAGCAGTCGGGACAGGAGGGACACTGAAGCTTTCTTT. Residues: CASSRDRRDTEAFF.